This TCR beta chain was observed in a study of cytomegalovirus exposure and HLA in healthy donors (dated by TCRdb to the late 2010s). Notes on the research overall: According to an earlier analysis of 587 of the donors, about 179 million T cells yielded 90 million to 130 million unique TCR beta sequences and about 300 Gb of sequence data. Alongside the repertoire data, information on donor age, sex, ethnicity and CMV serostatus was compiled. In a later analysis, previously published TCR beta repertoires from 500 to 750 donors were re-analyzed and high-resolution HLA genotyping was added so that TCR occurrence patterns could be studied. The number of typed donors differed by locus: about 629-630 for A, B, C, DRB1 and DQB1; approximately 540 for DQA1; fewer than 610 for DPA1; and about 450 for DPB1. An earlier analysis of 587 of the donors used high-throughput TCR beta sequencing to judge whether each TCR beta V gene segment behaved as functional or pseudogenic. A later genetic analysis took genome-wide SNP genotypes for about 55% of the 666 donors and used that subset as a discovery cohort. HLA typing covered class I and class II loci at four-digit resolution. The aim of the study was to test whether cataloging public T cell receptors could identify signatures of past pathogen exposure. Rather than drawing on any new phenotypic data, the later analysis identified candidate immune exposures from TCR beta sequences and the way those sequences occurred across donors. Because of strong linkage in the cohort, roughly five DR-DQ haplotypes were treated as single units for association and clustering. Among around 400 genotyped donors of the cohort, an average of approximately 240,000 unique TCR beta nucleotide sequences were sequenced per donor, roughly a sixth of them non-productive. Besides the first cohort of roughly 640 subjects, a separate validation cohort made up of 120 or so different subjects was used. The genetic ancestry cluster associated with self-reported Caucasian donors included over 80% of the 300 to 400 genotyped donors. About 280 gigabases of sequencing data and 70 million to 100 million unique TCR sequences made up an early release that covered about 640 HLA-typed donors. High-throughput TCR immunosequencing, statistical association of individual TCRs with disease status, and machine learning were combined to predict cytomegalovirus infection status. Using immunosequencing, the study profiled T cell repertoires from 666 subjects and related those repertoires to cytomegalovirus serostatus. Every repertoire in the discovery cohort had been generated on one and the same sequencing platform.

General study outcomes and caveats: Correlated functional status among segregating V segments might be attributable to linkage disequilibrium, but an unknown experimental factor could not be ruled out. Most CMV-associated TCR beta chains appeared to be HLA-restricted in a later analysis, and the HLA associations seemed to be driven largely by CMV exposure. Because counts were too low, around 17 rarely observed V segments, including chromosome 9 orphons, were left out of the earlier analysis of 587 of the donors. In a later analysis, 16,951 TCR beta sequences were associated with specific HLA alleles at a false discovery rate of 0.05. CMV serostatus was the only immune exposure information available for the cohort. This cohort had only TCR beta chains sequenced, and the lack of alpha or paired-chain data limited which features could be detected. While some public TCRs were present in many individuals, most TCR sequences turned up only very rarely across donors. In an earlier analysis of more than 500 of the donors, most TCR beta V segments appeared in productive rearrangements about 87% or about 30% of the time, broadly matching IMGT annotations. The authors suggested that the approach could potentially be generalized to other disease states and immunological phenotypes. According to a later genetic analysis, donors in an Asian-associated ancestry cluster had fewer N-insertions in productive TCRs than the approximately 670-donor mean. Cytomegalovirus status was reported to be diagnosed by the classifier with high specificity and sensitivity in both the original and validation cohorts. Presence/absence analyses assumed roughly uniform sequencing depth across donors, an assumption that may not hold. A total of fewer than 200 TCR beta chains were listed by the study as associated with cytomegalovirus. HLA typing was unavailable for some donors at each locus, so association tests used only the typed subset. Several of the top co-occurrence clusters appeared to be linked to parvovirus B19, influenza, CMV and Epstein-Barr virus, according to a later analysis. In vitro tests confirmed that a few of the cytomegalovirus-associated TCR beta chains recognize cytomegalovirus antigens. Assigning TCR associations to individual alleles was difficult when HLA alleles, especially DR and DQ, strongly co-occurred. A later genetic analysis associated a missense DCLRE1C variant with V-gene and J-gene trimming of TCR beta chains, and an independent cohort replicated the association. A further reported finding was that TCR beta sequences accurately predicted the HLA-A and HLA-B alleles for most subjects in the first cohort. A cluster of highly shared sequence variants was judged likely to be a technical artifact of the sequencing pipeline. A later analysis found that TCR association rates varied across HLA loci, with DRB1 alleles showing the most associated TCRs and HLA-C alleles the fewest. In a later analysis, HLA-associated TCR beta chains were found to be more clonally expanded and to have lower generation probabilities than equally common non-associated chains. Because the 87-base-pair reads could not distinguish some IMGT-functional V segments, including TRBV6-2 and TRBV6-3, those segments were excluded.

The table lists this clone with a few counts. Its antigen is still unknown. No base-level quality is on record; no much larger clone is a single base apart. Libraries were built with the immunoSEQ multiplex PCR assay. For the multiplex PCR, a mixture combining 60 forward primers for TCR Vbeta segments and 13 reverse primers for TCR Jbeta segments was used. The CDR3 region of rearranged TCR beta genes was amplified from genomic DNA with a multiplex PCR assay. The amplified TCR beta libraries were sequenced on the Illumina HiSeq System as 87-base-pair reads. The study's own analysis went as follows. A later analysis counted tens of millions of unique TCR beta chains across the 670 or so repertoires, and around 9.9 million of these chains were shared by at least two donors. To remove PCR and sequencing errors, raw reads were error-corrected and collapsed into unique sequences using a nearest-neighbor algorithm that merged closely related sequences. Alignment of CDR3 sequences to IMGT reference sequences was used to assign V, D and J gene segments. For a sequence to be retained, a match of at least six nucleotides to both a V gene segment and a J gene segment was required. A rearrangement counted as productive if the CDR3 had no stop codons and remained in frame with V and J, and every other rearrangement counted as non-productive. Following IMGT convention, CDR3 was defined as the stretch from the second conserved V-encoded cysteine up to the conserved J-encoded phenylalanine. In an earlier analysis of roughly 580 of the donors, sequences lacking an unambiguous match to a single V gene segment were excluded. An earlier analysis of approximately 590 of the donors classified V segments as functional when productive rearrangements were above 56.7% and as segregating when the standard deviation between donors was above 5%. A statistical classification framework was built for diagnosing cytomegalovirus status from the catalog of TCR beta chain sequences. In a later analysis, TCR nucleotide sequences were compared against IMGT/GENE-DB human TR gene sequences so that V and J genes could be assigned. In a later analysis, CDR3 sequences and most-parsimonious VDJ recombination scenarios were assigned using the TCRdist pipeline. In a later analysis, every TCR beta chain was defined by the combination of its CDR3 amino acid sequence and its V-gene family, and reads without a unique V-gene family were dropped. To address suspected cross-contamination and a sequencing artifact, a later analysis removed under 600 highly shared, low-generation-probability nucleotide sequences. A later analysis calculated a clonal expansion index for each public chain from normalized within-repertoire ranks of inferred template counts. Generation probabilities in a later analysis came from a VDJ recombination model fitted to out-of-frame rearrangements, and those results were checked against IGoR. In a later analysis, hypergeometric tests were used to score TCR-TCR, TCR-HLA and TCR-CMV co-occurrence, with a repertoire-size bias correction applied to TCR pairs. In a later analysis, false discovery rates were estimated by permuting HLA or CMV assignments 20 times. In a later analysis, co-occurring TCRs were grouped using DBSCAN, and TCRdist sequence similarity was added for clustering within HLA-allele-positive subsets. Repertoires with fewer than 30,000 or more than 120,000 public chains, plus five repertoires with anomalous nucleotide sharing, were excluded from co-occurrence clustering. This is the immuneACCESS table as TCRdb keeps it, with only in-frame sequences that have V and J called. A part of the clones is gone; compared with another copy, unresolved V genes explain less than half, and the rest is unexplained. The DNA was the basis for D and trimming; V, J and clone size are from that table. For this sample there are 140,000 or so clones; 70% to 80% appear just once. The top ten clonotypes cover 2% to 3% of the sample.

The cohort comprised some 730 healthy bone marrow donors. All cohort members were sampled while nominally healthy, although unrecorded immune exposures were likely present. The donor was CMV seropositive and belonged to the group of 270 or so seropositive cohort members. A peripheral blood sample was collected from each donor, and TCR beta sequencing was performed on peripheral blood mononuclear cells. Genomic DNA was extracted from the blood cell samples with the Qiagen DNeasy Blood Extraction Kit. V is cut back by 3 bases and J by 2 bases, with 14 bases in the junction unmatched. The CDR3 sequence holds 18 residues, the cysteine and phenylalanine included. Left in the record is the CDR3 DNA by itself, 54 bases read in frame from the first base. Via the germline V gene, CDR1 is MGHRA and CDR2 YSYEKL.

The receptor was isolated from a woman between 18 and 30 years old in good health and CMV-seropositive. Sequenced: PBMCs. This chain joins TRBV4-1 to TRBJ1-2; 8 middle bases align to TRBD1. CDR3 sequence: CASSHPFLPGQGNYGYTF. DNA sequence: TGCGCCAGCAGCCACCCATTCTTACCCGGACAGGGAAACTATGGCTACACCTTC.